Each of the 18 T cell receptor beta chains below was sequenced from the same sample in a study of T cell changes during pregnancy in multiple sclerosis. The repertoire was sequenced with immunoSEQ multiplex PCR; TCRdb's copy has only in-frame clones and lacks some. This sample has about 66,000 clones, with 75% to 95% found just once. Here the sequenced sample was CD8+ T cells from peripheral blood mononuclear cells, taken before pregnancy. These receptors were obtained from a female donor with multiple sclerosis, enrolled in a pregnancy study.

V usage is TRBV5-6 and J usage is TRBJ2-1; D unresolved. Looked up from germline, CDR1 is SGHDT and CDR2 is YYEEEE. Trimming shortened V by 3 bases and J by 5 bases, and 6 bases separated the two germline ends. CDR3 length: 12 amino acids. The CDR3 loop reads CASSSPDNEQFF. The CDR3 DNA is TGTGCCAGCAGCTCCCCGGACAATGAGCAGTTCTTC.

The chain joins TRBV6-5 to TRBJ1-1, with D possibly being TRBD1 (5 bases). This CDR3 region has 15 residues. In germline, CDR1 is MNHEY, CDR2 SVGAGI. Trimming shortened V by 1 base and J by 1 base, and 10 bases separated the two germline ends. DNA for the CDR3: TGTGCCAGCAGTTACTTACAAGGGGAGAACACTGAAGCTTTCTTT. Translating gives CASSYLQGENTEAFF.

This sequence joins TRBV11-2 and TRBJ2-7, with TRBD1 as a possible D gene (5 bases). The germline gives CDR1 SGHAT, CDR2 FQNNGV. V lost 1 base and J lost 1, with 11 bases in between. This CDR3 region has 15 residues. The CDR3 DNA follows: TGTGCCAGCAGCTTAGTGCAGGGCCCTTCCTACGAGCAGTACTTC. It yields the protein CASSLVQGPSYEQYF.

The chain employs TRBV7-9 and TRBJ2-2; 8 nucleotides line up with TRBD2. The CDR3 is made up of 15 amino acids. Germline assignment: CDR1 SEHNR and CDR2 FQNEAQ (reference sequence). The V and J ends lost 5 bases and 3 bases, in that order; junction bases with no gene match: 5. DNA for the CDR3: TGTGCCAGCAGCACTACGGGGGGGGACACCGGGGAGCTGTTTTTT. Its translation: CASSTTGGDTGELFF. The complete variable domain, with remaining parts taken from reference TRBV7-9 and TRBJ2-2, reads DTGVSQNPRHKITKRGQNVTFRCDPISEHNRLYWYRQTLGQGPEFLTYFQNEAQLEKSRLLSDRFSAERPKGSFSTLEIQRTEQGDSAMYLCASSTTGGDTGELFFGEGSRLTVL.

V and J are TRBV9 and TRBJ1-2, with TRBD1 identical over 9 bases. The germline V gene has CDR1 SGDLS and CDR2 YYNGEE. The J segment lost 2 bases and the V segment lost 3 bases, leaving 5 bases of the junction unmatched. This CDR3 has 15 residues. The CDR3 DNA sequence: TGTGCCAGCAGCGCGCCGGGACAGGGAAACTATGGCTACACCTTC. Translated, it gives CASSAPGQGNYGYTF.

This sequence joins TRBV7-9 and TRBJ2-3, with a tentative D call TRBD2 (7 bases). V lost 8 bases and J 4 bases, leaving 16 bases between the germline ends. CDR1 is SEHNR and CDR2 is FQNEAQ in the germline V gene (reference sequence). The CDR3 sequence is 14 residues long. Written as DNA, the CDR3 is TGTGCCAGCGATGGCGGGGGCCAGCCAGATACGCAGTATTTT. Translation: CASDGGGQPDTQYF.

The chain uses TRBV11-2 and TRBJ2-1, with 8 bases fitting TRBD2. V lost 3 bases to trimming and J lost 0 bases; unmatched junction nucleotides: 4. The CDR3 runs to 16 residues. Germline lookup yields CDR1 SGHAT and CDR2 FQNNGV. In nucleotides, the CDR3 is TGTGCCAGCAGCTTCCCCGGGACTAGCTCCTACAATGAGCAGTTCTTC. It codes for CASSFPGTSSYNEQFF.

CDR3 DNA: TGTGCCAGCAGCTTATATCAGGGGGTGGATACGCAGTATTTT. Its protein is CASSLYQGVDTQYF. J is TRBJ2-3 and V is TRBV7-3, with 7 positions matching TRBD1. The CDR3 runs to 14 residues. The germline gives CDR1 SGHTA, CDR2 FQGTGA. Unmatched junction bases numbered 5, after V lost 2 bases and J lost 6 bases.

The chain is built from TRBV2 and TRBJ2-7; 8 bases are a match to TRBD1. This CDR3 is built from 16 residues. The V and J ends lost 5 bases and 0 bases, in that order; junction bases with no gene match: 9. CDR1 and CDR2 from the germline V gene are SNHLY and FYNNEI. The CDR3 spells CASSSPRDRSSYEQYF. The CDR3, as DNA: TGTGCCAGCAGTTCACCTCGGGACAGGAGCTCCTACGAGCAGTACTTC.

V is TRBV5-8 and J is TRBJ1-5, with 7 bases lining up with TRBD1. The CDR3 is 15 amino acids. The germline V gene has CDR1 SGHTS and CDR2 YDEGEE. V gave up 4 bases and J gave up 0 bases; unmatched junction bases: 4. The CDR3 sequence: CASSAGQHSNQPQHF. The CDR3 DNA is TGTGCCAGCAGCGCGGGACAGCATAGCAATCAGCCCCAGCATTTT.

The chain has TRBV6-6 and TRBJ1-6; D remains unclear. The CDR3 sequence is 13 residues long. The ends were cut back, 11 bases at V and 7 bases at J, with 15 bases in the middle. Germline CDR1 MNHNY, CDR2 SVGAGI (reference sequence). In nucleotides, the CDR3 is TGTGCCGTCTGGCAGTCACTAAATTCACCCCTCCACTTT. Its protein is CAVWQSLNSPLHF.

The rearrangement links TRBV6-5 to TRBJ1-2; D ambiguous. This CDR3 is 12 amino acids long. CDR1 MNHEY and CDR2 SVGAGI come from the germline V gene. The V end was cut by 5 bases, the J end by 3 bases, with 7 bases between. The CDR3 DNA is TGTGCCAGCAGTAACCAGGACTATGGCTACACCTTC. This encodes CASSNQDYGYTF.

The chain combines TRBV6-5 with TRBJ1-2, with D perhaps TRBD1 (6 bases). The V gene lost 4 bases and the J gene lost 5 bases, with 11 bases spanning the gap. This CDR3 comprises 13 residues. The V gene's germline CDR1 is MNHEY and CDR2 SVGAGI. The CDR3 nucleotides are TGTGCCAGCAGTTTTGGTCAGGGGTATGGCTACACCTTC. It is translated as CASSFGQGYGYTF.

J is TRBJ1-2 and V is TRBV6-1, with D perhaps TRBD1 (6 bases). This CDR3 is 17 amino acids long. CDR1 is MNHNS, CDR2 SASEGT, per germline. V lost 3 bases to trimming and J lost 4 bases, with 21 bases between them. The CDR3 nucleotides are TGTGCCAGCAGTGATTGGGAAGGGGGGGCCGAGTTCTATGGCTACACCTTC. Translated, it gives CASSDWEGGAEFYGYTF.

This clone appeared once. This sequence joins TRBV7-9 and TRBJ1-1, with 7 positions matching TRBD1. The V gene's germline CDR1 is SEHNR and CDR2 FQNEAQ (reference sequence). Trimming at V came to 1 base and at J to 4 bases, leaving 6 bases not matched to a gene. This CDR3 has 15 amino acids. This chain's CDR3 is CASSLGTGGLTEAFF. In DNA, the CDR3 is TGTGCCAGCAGCTTAGGGACAGGCGGTCTCACTGAAGCTTTCTTT.

The chain joins TRBV29-1 to TRBJ2-5, with a weak D call TRBD2 (6 bases). The J call may be incorrect, as the DNA end agrees better with TRBJ2-7. CDR3 length: 14 residues. Germline assignment: CDR1 SQVTM and CDR2 ANQGSEA. CDR3 sequence (DNA): TGCAGCGTTGATTCCGGGACGGGAGCCTACGAGCAGTACTTC. It encodes CSVDSGTGAYEQYF.

The rearrangement links TRBV18 to TRBJ1-2; tentatively, D is TRBD1 (6 bases). Germline CDR1 is KGHSH and CDR2 is LQKENI. CDR3 size: 16 residues. The V end was cut by 4 bases, the J end by 7 bases, with 22 bases between. The CDR3 loop is CASSHVEGGGTFGYTF. CDR3 DNA sequence: TGTGCCAGCTCACACGTGGAAGGGGGAGGGACCTTTGGCTACACCTTC.

The chain carries TRBV10-3 and TRBJ2-1, with 8 bases fitting TRBD2. CDR1 is ENHRY and CDR2 is SYGVKD in the germline V gene. V shed 8 bases and J 5 bases; nucleotides not matched to a gene: 17. This CDR3 comprises 17 residues. CDR3 loop: CAIHPSGGEGFDNEQFF. The CDR3 DNA reads as TGTGCCATCCATCCATCCGGGGGGGAGGGTTTCGACAATGAGCAGTTCTTC.